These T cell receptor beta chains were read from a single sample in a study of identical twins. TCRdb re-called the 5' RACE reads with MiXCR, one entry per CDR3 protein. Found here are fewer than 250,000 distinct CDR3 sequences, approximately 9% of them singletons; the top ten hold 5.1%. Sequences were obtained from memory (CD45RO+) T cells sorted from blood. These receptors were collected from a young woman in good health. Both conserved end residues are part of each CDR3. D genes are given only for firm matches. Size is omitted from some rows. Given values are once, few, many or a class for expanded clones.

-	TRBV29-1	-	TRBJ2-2	TGCAGCGTACGCAGGGATCGCGGCACCGGGGAGCTGTTTTTT	CSVRRDRGTGELFF
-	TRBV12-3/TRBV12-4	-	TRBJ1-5	TGTGCCAGCAGTTCCTCCTTGCATCAGCCCCAGCATTTT	CASSSSLHQPQHF
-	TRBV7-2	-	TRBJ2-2	TGTGCCAGCAGCTTGTCTAGCGCGAACACCGGGGAGCTGTTTTTT	CASSLSSANTGELFF
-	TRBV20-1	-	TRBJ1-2	TGCAGTGCTAGGGGGTCCAACTATGGCTACACCTTC	CSARGSNYGYTF
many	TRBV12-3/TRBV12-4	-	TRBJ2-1	TGTGCCACCCTCATCGGTGACAATGAGCAGTTCTTC	CATLIGDNEQFF
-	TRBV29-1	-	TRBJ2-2	TGCAGCGTCTGGTGGGGGACCGGGGAGCTGTTTTTT	CSVWWGTGELFF
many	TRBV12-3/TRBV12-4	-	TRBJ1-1	TGTGCCAGCAGTTTTGGGCGGCTGAACACTGAAGCTTTCTTT	CASSFGRLNTEAFF
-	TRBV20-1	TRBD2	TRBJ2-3	TGCAGTGCTACCCCTCATAGCGGGGGCACAGATACGCAGTATTTT	CSATPHSGGTDTQYF
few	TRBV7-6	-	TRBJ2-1	TGTGCCAGCAGCGCCGGTCGTGGGTTCGGAGAGCAGTTCTTC	CASSAGRGFGEQFF
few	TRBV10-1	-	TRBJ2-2	TGCGCCAGCAGGCTATCGAACACCGGGGAGCTGTTTTTT	CASRLSNTGELFF
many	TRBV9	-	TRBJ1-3	TGTGCCAGCAGCGTGGGGGACCAATCTGGAAACACCATATATTTT	CASSVGDQSGNTIYF
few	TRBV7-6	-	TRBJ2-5	TGTGCCAGCAGCTTTACGGACCGATTTCAAGAGACCCAGTACTTC	CASSFTDRFQETQYF
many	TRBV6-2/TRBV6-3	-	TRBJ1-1	TGTGCCAGCAGTTACAGCCTGGAGAACACTGAAGCTTTCTTT	CASSYSLENTEAFF
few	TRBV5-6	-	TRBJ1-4	TGTGCCAGCAGCTTGGTGCTGGCTAATGAAAAACTGTTTTTT	CASSLVLANEKLFF
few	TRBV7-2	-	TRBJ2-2	TGTGCCAGCAGCCACGTAGGGGCCGGGGAGCTGTTTTTT	CASSHVGAGELFF
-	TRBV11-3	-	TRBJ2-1	TGTGCCAGCAGCTTAGATAATCTGCCGGTCTTC	CASSLDNLPVF
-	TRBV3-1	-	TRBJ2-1	TGTGCCAGCAGCAGGCTTACGGGGGGCAACAATGAGCAGTTCTTC	CASSRLTGGNNEQFF
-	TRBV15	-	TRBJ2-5	TGTGCCACCAGCAGAGGATTAACGCACCAAGAGACCCAGTACTTC	CATSRGLTHQETQYF
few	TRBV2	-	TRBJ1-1	TGTGCCAGCAGTGGACACCTCGCAGCTTTCTTT	CASSGHLAAFF
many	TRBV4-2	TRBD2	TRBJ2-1	TGTGCCAGCAGCCAGCTGGCAAGGGGCGGGGGTAACTACAATGAGCAGTTCTTC	CASSQLARGGGNYNEQFF
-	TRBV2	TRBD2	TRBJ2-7	TGTGCCAGCAGTTTCGGGACTAGTCCCTACGAGCAGTACTTC	CASSFGTSPYEQYF
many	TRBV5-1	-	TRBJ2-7	TGCGCCAGCAGCTTGGACTCCGATCGGGACGAGCAGTACTTC	CASSLDSDRDEQYF